This passage covers 2 T cell receptor beta chains from one sample sequenced in a study of blood T cells in healthy people across ages. The second PCR ran roughly 6 to 11 cycles with a sample-barcoded 5' primer and J-beta primers. A single record per CDR3 protein comes from TCRdb applying MiXCR to the 5' RACE reads. Of roughly 1.9 million distinct CDR3 sequences listed, approximately 39% were seen once; the top ten hold 23%. The specimen sequenced was blood. These receptors were taken from a human donor in good health.

The rearrangement joins TRBV9 to TRBJ1-2, with D tentatively TRBD1 (6 bases). Germline V gene sequence: CDR1 SGDLS, CDR2 YYNGEE. This CDR3 spans 15 amino acids. V shed 1 base and J shed 2 bases, with 12 bases lying between them. The CDR3 bases are TGTGCCAGCAGCGTAAGAGGGGGTGCCAACTATGGCTACACCTTC. Residues: CASSVRGGANYGYTF.

The rearrangement links TRBV6-5 to TRBJ2-5, with D maybe TRBD2 (7 bases). The CDR3 length is 15 residues. Germline V gives CDR1 MNHEY, CDR2 SVGAGI. V was cut by 2 bases and J by 11 bases, with 21 bases left in between. The CDR3 sequence: CASSYVGGQFNEQYF. CDR3 nucleotide sequence: TGTGCCAGCAGTTACGTGGGGGGGCAATTCAATGAGCAGTACTTC.